This TCR beta chain was identified during a study of cytomegalovirus exposure and HLA in healthy donors. Only in-frame clones appear in the TCRdb table, and some are missing; sequencing was by immunoSEQ multiplex PCR. The sample shows roughly 260,000 clones, around 90% of them seen only once. The CDR3 sequence is 11 residues long. Germline V lookup: CDR1 SGHTS, CDR2 YDEGEE. Study-wide results and limits: The CMV antigen specificity of a few CMV-associated chains was confirmed through in vitro analysis.

As for this clone: The target antigen is unknown. A junction boundary mismatches the germline segment, possibly from a read error.

This TCR derives from a woman aged 18-35 years in good health and CMV-seronegative. V is TRBV5-8 and J is TRBJ1-2; no clear D. The material sequenced was PBMCs. The CDR3 coding sequence is TGTGCCAGCAGCTCCGGCGGGGAGTTAAACTTC. This codes for CASSSGGELNF.